This TCR beta chain was sequenced for a study of monozygotic twins with inflammatory bowel disease. Following a re-call of the 5' RACE reads, TCRdb has one entry per CDR3 protein and lacks DNA. The repertoire table contains over 130,000 distinct CDR3 sequences. CDR1 is SGHRS and CDR2 is YFSETQ in the germline V gene. The CDR3 sequence is 14 residues long. What was sequenced was blood. This receptor was taken from a human donor with ulcerative colitis or Crohn's disease, or a healthy co-twin of an affected twin (not recorded which). The chain combines TRBV5-1 with TRBJ2-7; the TRBD2 assignment by TCRdb is unverifiable without DNA. The CDR3 loop reads CASSLRASHYEQYF.